These 3 T cell receptor beta chains originate from one sample sequenced in a study of T cell responses to AZD1222 COVID-19 vaccine. Libraries were prepared by immunoSEQ multiplex PCR; TCRdb keeps only in-frame clonotypes and omits some of them. This sample's table has over 120,000 clones. The sequenced sample was peripheral blood. The receptors here all came from an adult in good health.

The chain employs TRBV19 and TRBJ1-5; no definite D call. The CDR3 has 15 residues. The germline V gene has CDR1 LNHDA and CDR2 SQIVND (reference sequence). The V and J ends lost 4 bases and 0 bases respectively, with 10 bases between them. CDR3 region: CASSTEDRSNQPQHF. The CDR3 DNA follows: TGTGCCAGTAGTACCGAGGACCGTAGCAATCAGCCCCAGCATTTT.

V usage is TRBV5-1 and J usage is TRBJ2-7; D may be TRBD1 or TRBD2 (5 bases each). CDR1 and CDR2 (germline): SGHRS, YFSETQ. CDR3 length: 18 amino acids. Trimming took off 4 bases at V and 0 bases at J, with 23 bases between the two ends. The CDR3 DNA reads as TGCGCCAGCAGCATCGACGCGACCGGGACCCCTAGCTCCTACGAGCAGTACTTC. It specifies CASSIDATGTPSSYEQYF.

The chain carries TRBV19 and TRBJ1-5, with D uncertain. The CDR3 is made up of 15 amino acids. CDR1 is LNHDA and CDR2 is SQIVND in the germline V gene (reference sequence). Trimming pared 4 bases from V and 0 bases from J, leaving 10 bases between. The CDR3 loop is CASSKGGFSNQPQHF. The CDR3 DNA is TGTGCCAGTAGTAAGGGCGGGTTTAGCAATCAGCCCCAGCATTTT.